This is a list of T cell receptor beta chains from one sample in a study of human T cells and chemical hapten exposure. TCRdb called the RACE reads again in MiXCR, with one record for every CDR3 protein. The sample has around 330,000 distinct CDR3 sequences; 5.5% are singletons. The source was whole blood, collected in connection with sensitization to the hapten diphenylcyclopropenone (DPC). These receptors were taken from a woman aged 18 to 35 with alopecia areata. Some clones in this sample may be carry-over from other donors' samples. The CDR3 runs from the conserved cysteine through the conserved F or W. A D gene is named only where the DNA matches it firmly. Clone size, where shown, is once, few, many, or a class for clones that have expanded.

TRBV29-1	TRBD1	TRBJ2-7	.	TGCAGCGTAACCGGGACAGGGGATGAGCAGTACTTC	CSVTGTGDEQYF
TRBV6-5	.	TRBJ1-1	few	TGTGCCAGCAGACATAACGCTGAAGCTTTCTTT	CASRHNAEAFF
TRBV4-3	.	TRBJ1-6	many	TGCGCCAGCAGCCAAGATTCTGGCTCAAGCTCCTATAATTCACCCCTCCACTTT	CASSQDSGSSSYNSPLHF
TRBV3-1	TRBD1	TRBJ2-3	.	TGTGCCAGCAGCAAGACAGGGGGCGCGGGCACAGATACGCAGTATTTT	CASSKTGGAGTDTQYF
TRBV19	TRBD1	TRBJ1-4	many	TGTGCCAGTAGGCGACAGGGGGGTGAAAAACTGTTTTTT	CASRRQGGEKLFF
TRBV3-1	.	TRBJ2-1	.	TGTGCCAGCAGCCAAGATCAAAGCTCCTACAATGAGCAGTTCTTC	CASSQDQSSYNEQFF
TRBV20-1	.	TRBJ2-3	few	TGCAGTGCTACCGACCGTCGTGATGAGGCAGATACGCAGTATTTT	CSATDRRDEADTQYF
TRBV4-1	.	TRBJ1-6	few	TGCGCCAGCAGCCAAGATAGTGGCGGCAGGGGTTACCTATATAATTCACCCCTCCACTTT	CASSQDSGGRGYLYNSPLHF
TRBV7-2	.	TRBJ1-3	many	TGTGCCAGCAGCTTAGCCGGTGGGACAGGAAACACCATATATTTT	CASSLAGGTGNTIYF
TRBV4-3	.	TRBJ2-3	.	TGCGCCAGCAGCCAAGATAGATTCCGGGCAGATACGCAGTATTTT	CASSQDRFRADTQYF
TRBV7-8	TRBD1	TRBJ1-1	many	TGTGCCAGCAGCCGGGACAGATTGAACACTGAAGCTTTCTTT	CASSRDRLNTEAFF
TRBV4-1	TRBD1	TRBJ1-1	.	TGCGCCAGCAGCCACCTTTACGACAGGGCGAATGAAGCTTTCTTT	CASSHLYDRANEAFF
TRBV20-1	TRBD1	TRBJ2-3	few	TGCAGTGCTATCGGACAGGGACTCACAGATACGCAGTATTTT	CSAIGQGLTDTQYF
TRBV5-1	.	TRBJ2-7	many	TGCGCCAGCAGCTTTGTAACTGAATACGAGCAGTACTTC	CASSFVTEYEQYF
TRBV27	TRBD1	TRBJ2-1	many	TGTGCCAGCAGTACAGGGGATTCCTACAATGAGCAGTTCTTC	CASSTGDSYNEQFF
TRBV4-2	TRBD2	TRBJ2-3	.	TGTGCCAGCAGCCCCGGGACTAGCGGGGGAAACGTCAAACCACGGGGGACGTATACGCAGTATTTT	CASSPGTSGGNVKPRGTYTQYF
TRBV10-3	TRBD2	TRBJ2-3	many	TGTGCCATCAGTCCTCGCGCGGGGACTAGCGAGAGCACAGATACGCAGTATTTT	CAISPRAGTSESTDTQYF
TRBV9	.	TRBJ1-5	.	TGTGCCAGCAGCGTAGCGGGGGACAGCAATCAGCCCCAGCATTTT	CASSVAGDSNQPQHF
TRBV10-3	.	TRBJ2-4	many	TGTGCCATCAGTGACAATGGGGGTGAAGGGGACATTCAGTACTTC	CAISDNGGEGDIQYF
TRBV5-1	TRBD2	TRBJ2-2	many	TGCGCCAGCAGCTGGGGGACTAGCACCGGGGAGCTGTTTTTT	CASSWGTSTGELFF
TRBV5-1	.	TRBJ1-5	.	TGCGCCAGCAGCTTGGATGTGGGTAGCAATCAGCCCCAGCATTTT	CASSLDVGSNQPQHF
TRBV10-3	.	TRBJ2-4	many	TGTGCCATCAGTGAGGAGCGGTTAGCCAAAAACATTCAGTACTTC	CAISEERLAKNIQYF
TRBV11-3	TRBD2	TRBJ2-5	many	TGTGCCAGCAGCCTTACTAGCGGGGGCTTCCAAGAGACCCAGTACTTC	CASSLTSGGFQETQYF
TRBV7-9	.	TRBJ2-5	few	TGTGCCAGCAGCTCCCCGGTAGTAGGCCCAGACTTC	CASSSPVVGPDF
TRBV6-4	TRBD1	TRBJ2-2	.	TGTGCCAGCAGTGCCGACAGGGTTGAGGGCACCGGGGAGCTGTTTTTT	CASSADRVEGTGELFF
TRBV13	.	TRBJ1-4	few	TGTGCCAGCACCAATATCCGCCTCCGAAAACTGTTTTTT	CASTNIRLRKLFF
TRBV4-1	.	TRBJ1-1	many	TGCGCCAGCAGGGGGGTTTCGGTTGAAGCTTTCTTT	CASRGVSVEAFF
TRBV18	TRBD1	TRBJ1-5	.	TGTGCCAGCTCAAGTGTTACAGGGGGTAGCAATCAGCCCCAGCATTTT	CASSSVTGGSNQPQHF
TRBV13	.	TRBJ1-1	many	TGTGCCAGCAGCTTACTTGAGGGGTTGAGGACTGAAGCTTTCTTT	CASSLLEGLRTEAFF
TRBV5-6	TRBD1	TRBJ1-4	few	TGTGCCAGCAGCTCCCTCGGACAGGGAGGGACTGAAAAACTGTTTTTT	CASSSLGQGGTEKLFF
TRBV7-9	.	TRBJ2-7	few	TGTGCCAGCAGCTCCGGACAGTACTACGAGCAGTACTTC	CASSSGQYYEQYF
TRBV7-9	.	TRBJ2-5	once	TGTGCCAGCAGCTTAGCGGGGGAAACAGTCCAAGAGACCCAGTACTTC	CASSLAGETVQETQYF
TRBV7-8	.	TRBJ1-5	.	TGTGCCAGCAGCTCATGGGCGGTTAATCAGCCCCAGCATTTT	CASSSWAVNQPQHF
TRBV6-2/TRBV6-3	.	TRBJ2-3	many	TGTGCCAGCAGTTACTCGCCGGACAGCCTTTCAACAGATACGCAGTATTTT	CASSYSPDSLSTDTQYF
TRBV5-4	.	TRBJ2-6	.	TGTGCCAGCATGGGCCAGGCCACTGGGGCCAACGTCCTGACTTTC	CASMGQATGANVLTF
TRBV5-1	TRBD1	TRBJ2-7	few	TGCGCCAGCAGCATATCGACAGGGACCCACGAGCAGTACTTC	CASSISTGTHEQYF
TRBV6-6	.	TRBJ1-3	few	TGTGCCAGCCCGGGGGATCGCGGAGACACCATATATTTT	CASPGDRGDTIYF
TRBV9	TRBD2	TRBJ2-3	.	TGTGCCAGCAGCGCCCGACTAGCGGGGGTAACAGATACGCAGTATTTT	CASSARLAGVTDTQYF
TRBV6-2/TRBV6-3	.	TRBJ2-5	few	TGTGCCAGCAGTTACGGTGGGCGGGGCCAAGAGACCCAGTACTTC	CASSYGGRGQETQYF
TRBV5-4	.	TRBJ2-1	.	TGTGCCAGCAGCTTGGAGCAGTGGGGGACCGGCAATGAGCAGTTCTTC	CASSLEQWGTGNEQFF
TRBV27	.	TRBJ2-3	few	TGTGCCAGCAGTTTAAGTTATTTGGATACGCAGTATTTT	CASSLSYLDTQYF
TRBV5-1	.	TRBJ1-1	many	TGCGCCAGCAGCTTCGCCACTGAAGCTTTCTTT	CASSFATEAFF
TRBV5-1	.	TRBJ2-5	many	TGCGCCAGCAGCTTGGCCACTAAAGAGACCCAGTACTTC	CASSLATKETQYF
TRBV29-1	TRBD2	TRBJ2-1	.	TGCAGCTCCCAAGGGCGGGGGGACGAAGCGTTCTTC	CSSQGRGDEAFF
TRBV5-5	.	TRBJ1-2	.	TGTGCCAGCAGCTGGGGTTCTATTGGCTACACCTTC	CASSWGSIGYTF
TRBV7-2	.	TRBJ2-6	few	TGTGCCAGCAGCTTAGTATGGGGAGGAACCTCTGGGGCCAACGTCCTGACTTTC	CASSLVWGGTSGANVLTF
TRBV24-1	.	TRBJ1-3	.	TGTGCCACCAGTGACTTCGACGGCCACTCTGGAAACACCATATATTTT	CATSDFDGHSGNTIYF
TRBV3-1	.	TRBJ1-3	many	TGTGCCAGCAGCCATGCAGGGACTGGAAACACCATATATTTT	CASSHAGTGNTIYF
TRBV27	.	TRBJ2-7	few	TGTGCCAGCAGTTTAAGCCCCTATCCCTCCTACGAGCAGTACTTC	CASSLSPYPSYEQYF
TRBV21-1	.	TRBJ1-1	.	TGTGCCAGCAGAGGAGGCGGGACAGGGATGAACACTGAAGCTTTCTTT	CASRGGGTGMNTEAFF
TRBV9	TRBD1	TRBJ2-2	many	TGTGCCAGCAGCGGGGACAGTAGCCCCGGGGAGCTGTTTTTT	CASSGDSSPGELFF
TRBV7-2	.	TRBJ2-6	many	TGTGCCAGCAGCTTATCTTCGGCCCCTGGGGCCAACGTCCTGACTTTC	CASSLSSAPGANVLTF
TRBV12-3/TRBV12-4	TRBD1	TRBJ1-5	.	TGTGCCAGCACCAGGACAGGGGTTAGCAATCAGCCCCAGCATTTT	CASTRTGVSNQPQHF
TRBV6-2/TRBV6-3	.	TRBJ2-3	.	TGTGCCAGTTCAGAGGGACTTGTCACAGATACGCAGTATTTT	CASSEGLVTDTQYF
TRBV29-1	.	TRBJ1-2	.	TGCAGCGTTGAAGGAGTTGGGAGGGGAGCTAACTATGGCTACACCTTC	CSVEGVGRGANYGYTF